One sample yielded the 14 T cell receptor beta chains listed below, sequenced in a study of T cell repertoires in cytomegalovirus infection (dated 2019 in TCRdb). TCRdb lists the instrument as Illumina HiSeq 1500. In TCRdb, the public reads were trimmed at Q25 with fastp and aligned with MiXCR, with productive beta chains retained. When rows share a CDR3 protein, they turn into one entry using the most common DNA and genes. The sample contains under 350,000 distinct CDR3 sequences, 20% to 25% of them found a single time. The ten most abundant clones make up approximately 19% of the sample. Which antigens these TCRs recognize remains unknown. The treatment or condition label corresponds to: in vitro stimulation with specific CMV peptide epitopes to enrich CMV-specific T cells. The sample was cultured PBMCs, taken from culture after CMV antigen stimulation. These receptors all come from a human donor in good health (CMV status not recorded). Some clones in this sample may be carry-over from other donors' samples.

This sequence joins TRBV20-1 and TRBJ2-1, with 7 bases identical to TRBD2. Germline lookup yields CDR1 DFQATT and CDR2 SNEGSKA (reference sequence). The CDR3 has 14 amino acids. V lost 2 bases and J lost 4; bases outside the gene matches: 5. The CDR3 spells CSARPLAEYNEQFF. The CDR3 DNA sequence: TGCAGTGCTAGACCGCTAGCGGAGTACAATGAGCAGTTCTTC.

This clonotype was recorded many times. The chain employs TRBV7-3 and TRBJ2-5; either TRBD1 or TRBD2 may supply D (5 bases each). Germline CDR1 and CDR2: SGHTA and FQGTGA. V lost 5 bases and J lost 5, with 15 bases in between. The CDR3 length is 14 residues. For the CDR3, the DNA is TGTGCCAGCAGCCCAGGGACCCCCACGGAGACCCAGTACTTC. It is translated as CASSPGTPTETQYF.

This clonotype appeared many times. This chain links TRBV7-8 with TRBJ2-2, with D tentatively TRBD1 (6 bases). Germline-derived CDR1 and CDR2 are SGHVS and FQNEAQ. The CDR3 extends over 16 amino acids. V shed 2 bases and J shed 7 bases, with 17 bases lying between them. The DNA of the CDR3 is TGTGCCAGCAGCTTAATCGTCAACAGGGACGGCGGGGAGCTGTTTTTT. This translates into CASSLIVNRDGGELFF.

V usage is TRBV4-2 and J usage is TRBJ2-5, with unresolved D. Germline CDR1 LGHNA, CDR2 YNFKEQ. The V gene lost 1 base and the J gene lost 3 bases, with 9 bases spanning the gap. CDR3 length: 14 residues. CDR3 protein: CASSQGMGKETQYF. In DNA form, the CDR3 reads TGTGCCAGCAGCCAAGGGATGGGGAAAGAGACCCAGTACTTC.

This clonotype was counted a few times. The V call is TRBV20-1, the J call TRBJ2-7; D uncertain. This CDR3 has 15 residues. In germline, CDR1 is DFQATT, CDR2 SNEGSKA (reference sequence). V lost 2 bases, J lost 4 bases, and 18 bases lay in between. The CDR3 region is CSARPPLTRFYEQYF. CDR3 bases: TGCAGTGCTAGACCCCCCTTGACTCGGTTTTACGAGCAGTACTTC.

This clonotype was counted a few times. V and J are TRBV19 and TRBJ1-1, with a possible D match to TRBD1 (6 bases). There are 16 residues in the CDR3. Germline V gene sequence: CDR1 LNHDA, CDR2 SQIVND (reference sequence). The ends were cut back, 0 bases at V and 4 bases at J, with 15 bases in the middle. CDR3 sequence: CASSIDQGSGATEAFF. The CDR3 coding sequence is TGTGCCAGTAGTATAGATCAAGGTTCAGGGGCCACTGAAGCTTTCTTT.

This chain uses TRBV5-4 with TRBJ1-1, with D possibly TRBD1 on 6 matching bases. Trimming took off 4 bases at V and 1 base at J, with 11 bases between the two ends. Germline-derived CDR1 and CDR2 are SGHNT and YYREEE (reference sequence). The CDR3 is 14 amino acids. CDR3 nucleotide sequence: TGTGCCAGCAGCCCGTGGGACACGAACACTGAAGCTTTCTTT. It yields the protein CASSPWDTNTEAFF.

The chain joins TRBV28 to TRBJ2-7, with 9 nucleotides matching TRBD1. The V segment lost 2 bases and the J segment 0 bases; nucleotides outside the gene matches: 14. Germline-derived CDR1 and CDR2 are MDHEN and SYDVKM. The CDR3 covers 19 residues. The CDR3 bases are TGTGCCAGCAGTTTACCAACCCCAAAAGGACAGGGGAGCTCCTACGAGCAGTACTTC. Protein: CASSLPTPKGQGSSYEQYF.

The DNA for the CDR3 is TGCAGTGCTAGAGATTACAGAAACACAGATACGCAGTATTTT. This sequence encodes CSARDYRNTDTQYF. The chain links TRBV20-1 to TRBJ2-3; D gene ambiguous. The CDR3 has 14 residues. Per germline, CDR1 DFQATT and CDR2 SNEGSKA (reference sequence). V was cut by 0 bases and J by 2 bases, with 9 bases left in between.

This clonotype showed up just a few times. The V and J genes are TRBV6-2 or TRBV6-3 and TRBJ2-1, with D possibly matching TRBD1 (6 bases). Germline values: CDR1 MNHEY, CDR2 SVGEGT. V lost 5 bases and J lost 2, with 13 bases in between. CDR3 length: 15 amino acids. The CDR3 DNA reads TGTGCCAGCAGTACCGGACAGAGAACCTACAATGAGCAGTTCTTC. It specifies CASSTGQRTYNEQFF.

Many counts were recorded for this clonotype. The chain joins TRBV20-1 to TRBJ2-5; 7 nucleotides align to TRBD2. V shed 6 bases and J 2 bases; nucleotides not matched to a gene: 9. Germline V gene sequence: CDR1 DFQATT, CDR2 SNEGSKA (reference sequence). The CDR3 extends over 14 amino acids. For the CDR3, the DNA is TGCAGTGCGAGGGGACGGGAGGCTCAAGAGACCCAGTACTTC. Protein product: CSARGREAQETQYF.

This clonotype was counted between two and nine times. The chain has TRBV4-1 and TRBJ1-1; TRBD1 agrees at 9 bases. V was clipped by 3 bases and J by 8 bases; unmatched bases: 7. CDR1 and CDR2 from the germline V gene are MGHRA and YSYEKL. CDR3 length: 14 residues. Here the CDR3 reads CASSHHRGRREAFF. DNA of the CDR3: TGCGCCAGCAGCCACCACAGGGGGCGAAGAGAAGCTTTCTTT.

In its sample, this clonotype was seen a few times. V gene TRBV19 combines with J gene TRBJ1-1, with 8 positions matching TRBD1. The CDR3 consists of 16 residues. J was trimmed by 6 bases and V by 6 bases; bases with no gene match: 15. CDR1 and CDR2 from the germline V gene are LNHDA and SQIVND (reference sequence). The CDR3 sequence: CASRPRMDRAMSEAFF. The DNA of the CDR3 is TGTGCCAGTAGGCCTCGCATGGACAGGGCAATGTCTGAAGCTTTCTTT.

This clonotype was observed many times. V gene TRBV7-9 combines with J gene TRBJ2-1, with 9 nucleotides matching TRBD2. V was clipped by 5 bases and J by 6 bases; unmatched bases: 8. The length of the CDR3 is 15 residues. Germline CDR1 SEHNR, CDR2 FQNEAQ (reference sequence). The CDR3 loop is CASSQGSGSINEQFF. The CDR3, as DNA: TGTGCCAGCAGCCAAGGTAGCGGGAGTATCAATGAGCAGTTCTTC. Using reference TRBV7-9 and TRBJ2-1 for the parts outside the CDR3, the full variable domain is DTGVSQNPRHKITKRGQNVTFRCDPISEHNRLYWYRQTLGQGPEFLTYFQNEAQLEKSRLLSDRFSAERPKGSFSTLEIQRTEQGDSAMYLCASSQGSGSINEQFFGPGTRLTVL.